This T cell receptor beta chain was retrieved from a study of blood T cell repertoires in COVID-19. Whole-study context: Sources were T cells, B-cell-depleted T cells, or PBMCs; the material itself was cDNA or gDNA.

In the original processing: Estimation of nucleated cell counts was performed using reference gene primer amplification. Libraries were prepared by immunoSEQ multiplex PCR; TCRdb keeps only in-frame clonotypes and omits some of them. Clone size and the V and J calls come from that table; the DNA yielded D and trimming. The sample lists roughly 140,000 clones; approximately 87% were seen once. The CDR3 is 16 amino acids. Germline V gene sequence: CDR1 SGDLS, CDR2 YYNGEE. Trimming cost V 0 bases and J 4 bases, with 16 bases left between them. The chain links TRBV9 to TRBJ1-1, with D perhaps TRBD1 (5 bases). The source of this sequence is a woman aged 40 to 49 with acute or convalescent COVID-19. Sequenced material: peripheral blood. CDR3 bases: TGTGCCAGCAGCGTAGTGAGCGGGGGATGGGGCACTGAAGCTTTCTTT. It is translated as CASSVVSGGWGTEAFF.